This T cell receptor beta chain was identified in a study of CD8+ T cells in alopecia areata. Overall study findings and caveats: Alphabeta T cells residing in normal skin are also sequenced in scalp samples. Higher clonality and more expanded CD8+ clones appeared in lesional than normal scalp.

RNA extraction was followed by reverse transcription into cDNA, which acted as the sequencing template. TCRdb keeps only in-frame clones here, not all; method: immunoSEQ multiplex PCR. The sample shows about 200,000 clones, roughly 56% of them seen only once. About this clone itself: Its antigen remains unidentified.

A FACSAria was used to sort CD4+ and CD8+ T cells. These cells came from PBMCs. What was sequenced was CD8+ T cells sorted from blood. This TCR came from a human donor in good health.

CDR3 DNA: TGTGCCAGCAGTGGGCCGACGAGCTCCTATAATTCACCCCTCCACTTT. This encodes CASSGPTSSYNSPLHF. This chain links TRBV28 with TRBJ1-6, with unresolved D. Germline V gene data show CDR1 as MDHEN and CDR2 as SYDVKM. V dropped 5 bases and J dropped 0 bases, with 11 bases sitting between them. CDR3 size: 16 residues.